This T cell receptor (beta chain) was found in a study of T cells in Graves' hyperthyroidism and ophthalmopathy. From germline, CDR1 is MDHEN and CDR2 SYDVKM. This CDR3 spans 12 amino acids. Trimming took off 11 bases at V and 1 base at J, with 11 bases between the two ends. Researchers took RNA transcripts and amplified the TCR beta CDR3 regions from them. Carried out on the TCR CDR3, a first-round RT-PCR used the HTBI primer set. TCRdb processed the multiplex PCR reads anew with MiXCR; each CDR3 protein has one entry. The sample carries around 530,000 distinct CDR3 sequences, over 15% recorded once. This clonotype has at least ten counts. Its antigen is unidentified. Among ophthalmopathy patients, the Clinical Activity Score reached at least 3, the NOSPECS grade reached at least 4, and duration remained under 3 months. Each diagnosis drew on symptoms, thyroxine, TRAb, thyroid ultrasound and orbital computed tomography findings.

General observations from the study: In the analysis, a 13 V-J model separated ophthalmopathy from stable hyperthyroidism. Blood also held most thyroid clonotypes expanded beyond 0.001.

This rearrangement joins TRBV28 to TRBJ1-1; no clear D. The TCR was taken from a woman between 18 and 30 years old with Graves' ophthalmopathy. The sample was blood. The CDR3, as DNA: TGTGCCTGGCAATCGGAGAACACTGAAGCTTTCTTT. Translation: CAWQSENTEAFF.